One and the same sample provided the 28 T cell receptor beta chains below, sequenced in a study of response to subunit inactivated influenza vaccine. TCRdb independently ran MiXCR on the RT-PCR reads; one entry per CDR3 protein. The sample contains approximately 730,000 distinct CDR3 sequences, roughly 13% of which appear only once. The sample consisted of PBMCs from blood, taken 14 days before vaccination. These receptors were taken from a man aged 50-60 years who received an inactivated influenza vaccine.

This clonotype appeared a few times. This rearrangement joins TRBV24-1 to TRBJ2-7, with TRBD2 matching over 7 bases. Losses at the gene ends were 9 bases for V and 5 bases for J; bases not matched to a gene: 6. The CDR3 contains 12 residues. From germline, CDR1 is KGHDR and CDR2 SFDVKD. CDR3 nucleotides: TGTGCCACCGGTCACGGGGGGAACGAGCAGTACTTC. The encoded protein is CATGHGGNEQYF.

This clonotype was recorded a few times. The V gene is TRBV3-1, the J gene TRBJ2-2; perhaps TRBD1 as D (5 bases). Germline V gives CDR1 LGHDT, CDR2 YNNKEL (reference sequence). This CDR3 has 15 residues. Trimming took off 4 bases at V and 1 base at J, with 10 bases between the two ends. CDR3 sequence: CASSRWTQNTGELFF. Written as DNA, the CDR3 is TGTGCCAGCAGCCGGTGGACACAGAACACCGGGGAGCTGTTTTTT.

In this sample, this clonotype turned up a few times. The chain combines TRBV20-1 with TRBJ2-3; 7 bases align to TRBD1. The CDR3 is 14 amino acids. The trim removed 5 bases at V and 0 bases at J, leaving 5 bases unmatched. CDR1 is DFQATT, CDR2 SNEGSKA, per germline (reference sequence). The CDR3 reads CSAPDRSSTDTQYF. Here the CDR3 DNA reads TGCAGTGCTCCGGACAGGTCTAGCACAGATACGCAGTATTTT.

This clonotype was found a few times. The chain joins TRBV14 to TRBJ2-7; D is perhaps TRBD2 (6 bases). CDR1 is SGHDN, CDR2 FVKESK, per germline. The V end lost 4 bases, the J end lost 6 bases, and 13 bases lay between the germline ends. The CDR3 covers 13 residues. The CDR3 protein is CASSPRLGAEQYF. The CDR3 DNA is TGTGCCAGCAGCCCACGACTAGGGGCCGAGCAGTACTTC.

This clonotype was seen a few times. The rearrangement joins TRBV5-1 to TRBJ2-3; 11 bases agree with TRBD1. Germline CDR1 and CDR2: SGHRS and YFSETQ. The CDR3 spans 17 residues. Trimming cost V 2 bases and J 4 bases; bases outside gene matches: 9. CDR3 sequence (DNA): TGCGCCAGCAGCTTCCCAACGGACAGGGGGCTGGCAGATACGCAGTATTTT. It translates to CASSFPTDRGLADTQYF. Full variable domain (outside the CDR3, taken from reference TRBV5-1 and TRBJ2-3): KAGVTQTPRYLIKTRGQQVTLSCSPISGHRSVSWYQQTPGQGLQFLFEYFSETQRNKGNFPGRFSGRQFSNSRSEMNVSTLELGDSALYLCASSFPTDRGLADTQYFGPGTRLTVL.

The rearrangement links TRBV7-2 to TRBJ2-7, with a weak D call TRBD2 (6 bases). This CDR3 comprises 14 residues. The V gene's germline CDR1 is SGHTA and CDR2 FQGNSA. V shed 5 bases and J shed 3 bases, with 14 bases lying between them. In DNA, the CDR3 is TGTGCCAGCAGCAACCGGGACTTCAACTACGAGCAGTACTTC. This gives the protein CASSNRDFNYEQYF.

The genes are TRBV7-2 and TRBJ1-6; the D is unclear. Germline assignment: CDR1 SGHTA and CDR2 FQGNSA. CDR3 length equals 14 residues. Trimming took 1 base from V and 9 from J, leaving 10 bases between them. DNA for the CDR3: TGTGCCAGCAGCTTAGGTTACGGGTCTTCACCCCTCCACTTT. Translating it yields CASSLGYGSSPLHF.

The sample holds a few counts of this clonotype. This chain uses TRBV5-6 with TRBJ2-5; 10 nucleotides align to TRBD2. The CDR3 has 15 residues. The germline V gene encodes CDR1 SGHDT and CDR2 YYEEEE. Trimming at V came to 3 bases and at J to 2 bases, leaving 4 bases not matched to a gene. The CDR3 sequence: CASSSKAGGQETQYF. The CDR3 DNA reads TGTGCCAGCAGCTCCAAAGCGGGGGGGCAAGAGACCCAGTACTTC.

In this sample, this clonotype turned up a few times. The chain couples TRBV5-1 to TRBJ2-3, with TRBD2 matching 7 bases. CDR3 length: 17 residues. Germline V gene data show CDR1 as SGHRS and CDR2 as YFSETQ. The V gene end was trimmed by 4 bases and the J gene end by 4 bases; junction bases not matched to a gene: 15. CDR3 sequence (DNA): TGCGCCAGCAGCGTCCAGTCGGAAGCGGGATTGGCAGATACGCAGTATTTT. It encodes CASSVQSEAGLADTQYF.

This clonotype was counted between two and nine times. The chain combines TRBV12-3 or TRBV12-4 with TRBJ2-3, with 11 bases identical to TRBD2. The length of the CDR3 is 16 residues. Trimming removed 2 bases from V and 5 bases from J; junction bases left unmatched: 6. The CDR3 coding sequence is TGTGCCAGCAGTTTAACTAGCGGGAGATGGGGAGATACGCAGTATTTT. Amino acid sequence: CASSLTSGRWGDTQYF.

This clonotype was counted ten times or more. V and J are TRBV4-3 and TRBJ1-1, with D maybe TRBD1 (5 bases). Germline loops: CDR1 LGHNA, CDR2 YSLEER. Trimming shortened V by 0 bases and J by 4 bases, and 27 bases separated the two germline ends. The CDR3 sequence is 20 residues long. The CDR3, as DNA: TGCGCCAGCAGCCAAGATCTTCGGCCAAAATCAGGGACGGGAAGCACTGAAGCTTTCTTT. It is translated as CASSQDLRPKSGTGSTEAFF.

The J gene is TRBJ2-4, the V gene TRBV28; D might be TRBD2 (5 bases). Germline loops: CDR1 MDHEN, CDR2 SYDVKM. The CDR3 has 14 amino acids. V lost 4 bases and J 4 bases, leaving 11 bases between the germline ends. The CDR3, as DNA: TGTGCCAGCAGTTCACCCGGACTGAAAAACATTCAGTACTTC. It encodes CASSSPGLKNIQYF.

The chain couples TRBV4-2 to TRBJ2-7; D is tentatively TRBD1 or TRBD2 (5 bases each). The germline V gene encodes CDR1 LGHNA and CDR2 YNFKEQ. This CDR3 region has 14 residues. V was shortened by 1 base and J by 9 bases, with 16 bases between the two germline ends. CDR3 sequence: CASSQVGAPLGQYF. The CDR3 DNA follows: TGTGCCAGCAGCCAAGTCGGGGCCCCGCTGGGGCAGTACTTC.

At least ten counts were recorded for this clonotype. The chain links TRBV5-6 to TRBJ2-7; D gene uncertain. Germline V lookup: CDR1 SGHDT, CDR2 YYEEEE. The CDR3 runs to 14 residues. Trimming left V 1 base short and J 0 bases short, with 8 bases between. The CDR3 sequence is CASSLMAVSYEQYF. The CDR3 DNA is TGTGCCAGCAGCTTGATGGCGGTCTCCTACGAGCAGTACTTC.

The rearrangement uses TRBV27 and TRBJ2-5; TRBD2 matches at 9 bases. Germline V gene sequence: CDR1 MNHEY, CDR2 SMNVEV (reference sequence). CDR3 size: 15 residues. V dropped 5 bases and J dropped 7; count of bases not matched to a gene: 11. Written as DNA, the CDR3 is TGTGCCAGCAGTCCACGACTAGCGGAGAGGGGGACCCAGTACTTC. Translated, it gives CASSPRLAERGTQYF.

This rearrangement joins TRBV20-1 to TRBJ2-1, with 12 bases lining up with TRBD2. Looked up from germline, CDR1 is DFQATT and CDR2 is SNEGSKA (reference sequence). With V trimmed by 1 base and J by 7 bases, 8 bases remained unmatched. This CDR3 has 16 amino acids. This CDR3 is CSARGTSGGSTNEQFF. The CDR3 region has the DNA TGCAGTGCTAGAGGAACTAGCGGGGGGAGTACGAATGAGCAGTTCTTC.

J is TRBJ2-3 and V is TRBV7-9, with unresolved D. V was pared by 3 bases and J by 4 bases, with 11 bases between. CDR3 size: 14 residues. Germline V gives CDR1 SEHNR, CDR2 FQNEAQ (reference sequence). The CDR3 DNA reads TGTGCCAGCAGCTTCGGGTCCCGACCAGATACGCAGTATTTT. This encodes CASSFGSRPDTQYF.

The rearrangement links TRBV20-1 to TRBJ2-7; 10 positions agree with TRBD2. Germline assignment: CDR1 DFQATT and CDR2 SNEGSKA (reference sequence). The CDR3 has 15 amino acids. Germline trimming cut 0 bases from V and 4 bases from J; bases unmatched to any gene: 6. The DNA of the CDR3 is TGCAGTGCTAGAGATATACTAGCGGGAATTTACGAGCAGTACTTC. Amino acids: CSARDILAGIYEQYF.

J is TRBJ2-7 and V is TRBV6-2 or TRBV6-3; TRBD2 aligns across 8 bases. CDR1 and CDR2 (germline): MNHEY, SVGEGT. Losses at the gene ends were 7 bases for V and 2 bases for J; bases not matched to a gene: 7. The CDR3 consists of 14 residues. Here the CDR3 DNA reads TGTGCCAGCATCAATCCGGGAGGGGCCTACGAGCAGTACTTC. Translated, it gives CASINPGGAYEQYF.

The CDR3 DNA sequence: TGCAGTGCTAGAAACAGGGAAAATCAGCCCCAGCATTTT. It specifies CSARNRENQPQHF. V usage is TRBV20-1 and J usage is TRBJ1-5; D is perhaps TRBD1 (6 bases). Germline CDR1 DFQATT, CDR2 SNEGSKA (reference sequence). This CDR3 region has 13 residues. Trimming stripped 2 bases from V and 4 bases from J, with 9 bases between.

This clonotype turned up a few times. The chain recombines TRBV18 with TRBJ1-1; D remains unclear. Germline V gives CDR1 KGHSH, CDR2 LQKENI. Trimming shortened V by 3 bases and J by 4 bases, and 12 bases separated the two germline ends. The CDR3 loop spans 14 amino acids. The CDR3 nucleotides are TGTGCCAGCTCACCGAGTGGAGGCCGCACTGAAGCTTTCTTT. Protein: CASSPSGGRTEAFF.

The count of this clonotype is one. V usage is TRBV7-9 and J usage is TRBJ2-7, with 8 nucleotides matching TRBD1. The CDR3 is 15 amino acids. Germline assignment: CDR1 SEHNR and CDR2 FQNEAQ (reference sequence). Germline trimming cut 5 bases from V and 5 bases from J; bases unmatched to any gene: 11. The CDR3 is CASSRYQGAQDEQYF. CDR3 nucleotide sequence: TGTGCCAGCAGCAGGTACCAGGGGGCGCAGGACGAGCAGTACTTC.

This clonotype was seen ten or more times. The J gene is TRBJ2-3, the V gene TRBV5-1; D not certain. Trimming left V 1 base short and J 2 bases short, with 8 bases between. Germline-derived CDR1 and CDR2 are SGHRS and YFSETQ. The CDR3 totals 14 residues. The CDR3 nucleotides read TGCGCCAGCAGCTTGAAGGGCTACACAGATACGCAGTATTTT. It is translated as CASSLKGYTDTQYF.

This clonotype was recorded many times. J is TRBJ2-1 and V is TRBV5-6, with 8 bases fitting TRBD2. V was pared by 4 bases and J by 9 bases, with 9 bases of the junction left unmatched. The germline V gene has CDR1 SGHDT and CDR2 YYEEEE. CDR3 length: 14 residues. The CDR3 DNA reads TGTGCCAGCAGCCCCACCGGACTAGCACTTGAGCAGTTCTTC. Protein sequence: CASSPTGLALEQFF.

This clonotype was seen a few times. V and J are TRBV2 and TRBJ2-3; D unresolved. CDR1 and CDR2 from the germline V gene are SNHLY and FYNNEI. This CDR3 has 14 residues. Trimming cost V 10 bases and J 4 bases, with 18 bases left between them. The CDR3, as DNA: TGTGCCATGCCGCGGATCACCGGAGCAGATACGCAGTATTTT. Protein: CAMPRITGADTQYF.

CDR3 in DNA: TGTGCCAGCAGCTCCATAAACCTTAACACCGGGGAGCTGTTTTTT. Translated: CASSSINLNTGELFF. The chain is built from TRBV11-2 and TRBJ2-2, with unresolved D. V was clipped by 4 bases and J by 2 bases, with 11 bases between them. Germline assignment: CDR1 SGHAT and CDR2 FQNNGV. This CDR3 contains 15 residues.

CDR3 nucleotides: TGTGCCAGCAGCCGGGCGGGACAGGGGGGCAATGAGCAGTTCTTC. Translated: CASSRAGQGGNEQFF. This chain uses TRBV6-2 or TRBV6-3 with TRBJ2-1, with 11 bases aligning to TRBD1. CDR1 is MNHEY, CDR2 SVGEGT, per germline. After removal of 6 bases from V and 6 bases from J, the junction contained 7 bases not matched to a gene. This CDR3 comprises 15 residues.

The chain uses TRBV6-2 or TRBV6-3 and TRBJ2-7; D unclear. The germline V gene has CDR1 MNHEY and CDR2 SVGEGT. The CDR3 has 11 residues. Trimming cost V 4 bases and J 5 bases, with 6 bases left between them. Here the CDR3 reads CASSSSNEQYF. CDR3 DNA sequence: TGTGCCAGCAGTTCATCTAACGAGCAGTACTTC.